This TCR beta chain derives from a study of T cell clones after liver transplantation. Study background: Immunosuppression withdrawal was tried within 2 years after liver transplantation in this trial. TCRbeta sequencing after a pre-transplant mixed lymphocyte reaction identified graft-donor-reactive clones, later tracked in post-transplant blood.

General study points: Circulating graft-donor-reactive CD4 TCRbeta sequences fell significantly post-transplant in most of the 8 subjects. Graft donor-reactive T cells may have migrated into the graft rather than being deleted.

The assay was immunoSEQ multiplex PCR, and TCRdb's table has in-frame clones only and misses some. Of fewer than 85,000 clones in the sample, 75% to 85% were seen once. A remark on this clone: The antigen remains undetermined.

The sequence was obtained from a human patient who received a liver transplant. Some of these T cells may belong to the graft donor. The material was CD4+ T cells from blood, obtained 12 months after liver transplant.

The CDR3 spells CASRKGLVTEAFF. The CDR3 coding sequence is TGTGCCAGCAGGAAAGGGTTGGTCACTGAAGCTTTCTTT. The V call is TRBV6-5, the J call TRBJ1-1; D is undetermined. V was pared by 6 bases and J by 4 bases, with 12 bases between. The germline V gene has CDR1 MNHEY and CDR2 SVGAGI. This CDR3 contains 13 residues.